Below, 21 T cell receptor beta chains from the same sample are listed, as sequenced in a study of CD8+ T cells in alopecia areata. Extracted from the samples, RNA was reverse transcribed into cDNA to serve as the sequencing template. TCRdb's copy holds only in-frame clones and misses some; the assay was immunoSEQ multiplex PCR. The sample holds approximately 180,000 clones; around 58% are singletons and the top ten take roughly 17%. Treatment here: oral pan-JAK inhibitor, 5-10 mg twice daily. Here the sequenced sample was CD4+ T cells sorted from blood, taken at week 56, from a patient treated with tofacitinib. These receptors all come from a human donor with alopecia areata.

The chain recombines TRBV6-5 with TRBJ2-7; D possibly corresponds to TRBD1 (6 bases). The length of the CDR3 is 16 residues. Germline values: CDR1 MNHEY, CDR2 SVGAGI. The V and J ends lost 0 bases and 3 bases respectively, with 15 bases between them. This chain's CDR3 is CASSYSRKQQGYEQYF. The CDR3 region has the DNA TGTGCCAGCAGTTACTCACGAAAACAACAGGGCTACGAGCAGTACTTC.

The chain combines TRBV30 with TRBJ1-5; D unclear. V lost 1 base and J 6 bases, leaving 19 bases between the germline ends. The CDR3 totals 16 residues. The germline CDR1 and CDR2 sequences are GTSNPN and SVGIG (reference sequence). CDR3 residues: CAWSGAVGPRGQPQHF. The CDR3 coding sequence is TGTGCCTGGAGTGGGGCCGTAGGACCGCGAGGTCAGCCCCAGCATTTT.

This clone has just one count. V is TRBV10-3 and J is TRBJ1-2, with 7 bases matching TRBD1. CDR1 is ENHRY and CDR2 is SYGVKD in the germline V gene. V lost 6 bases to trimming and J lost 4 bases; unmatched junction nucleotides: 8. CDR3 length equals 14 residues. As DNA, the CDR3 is TGTGCCATCAGCGGGACAGCTGGGTTCTATGGCTACACCTTC. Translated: CAISGTAGFYGYTF.

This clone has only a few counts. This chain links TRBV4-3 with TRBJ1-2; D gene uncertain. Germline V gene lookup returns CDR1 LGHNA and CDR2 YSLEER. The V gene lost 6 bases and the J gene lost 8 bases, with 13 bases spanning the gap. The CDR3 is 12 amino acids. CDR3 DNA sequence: TGCGCCAGCAGAAGGATCGGGTACGGCTACACCTTC. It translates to CASRRIGYGYTF.

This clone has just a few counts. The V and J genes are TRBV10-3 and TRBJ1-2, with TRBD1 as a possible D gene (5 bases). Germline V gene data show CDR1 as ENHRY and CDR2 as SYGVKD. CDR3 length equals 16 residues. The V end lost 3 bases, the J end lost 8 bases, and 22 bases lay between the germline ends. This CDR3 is CAISEGQHVNAGGYTF. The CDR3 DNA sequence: TGTGCCATCAGTGAAGGGCAGCACGTGAACGCAGGGGGCTACACCTTC.

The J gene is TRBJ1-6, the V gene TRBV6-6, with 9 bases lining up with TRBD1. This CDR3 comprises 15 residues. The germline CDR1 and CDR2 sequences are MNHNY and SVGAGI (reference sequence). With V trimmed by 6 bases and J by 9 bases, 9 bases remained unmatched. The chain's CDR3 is CASRAPGTGSSPLHF. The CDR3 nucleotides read TGTGCCAGCAGAGCCCCCGGGACAGGGAGTTCACCCCTCCACTTT.

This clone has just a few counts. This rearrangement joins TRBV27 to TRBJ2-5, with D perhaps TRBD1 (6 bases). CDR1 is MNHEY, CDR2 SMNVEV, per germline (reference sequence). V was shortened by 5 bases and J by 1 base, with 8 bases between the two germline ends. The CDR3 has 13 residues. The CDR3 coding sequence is TGTGCCAGCAGTAGACAGGCCCAAGAGACCCAGTACTTC. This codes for CASSRQAQETQYF.

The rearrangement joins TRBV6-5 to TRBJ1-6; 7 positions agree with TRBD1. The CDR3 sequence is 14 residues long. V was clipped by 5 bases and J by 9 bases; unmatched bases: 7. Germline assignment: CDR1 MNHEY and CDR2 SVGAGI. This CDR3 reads CASSQQGTASPLHF. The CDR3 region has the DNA TGTGCCAGCAGTCAACAGGGGACGGCTTCACCCCTCCACTTT.

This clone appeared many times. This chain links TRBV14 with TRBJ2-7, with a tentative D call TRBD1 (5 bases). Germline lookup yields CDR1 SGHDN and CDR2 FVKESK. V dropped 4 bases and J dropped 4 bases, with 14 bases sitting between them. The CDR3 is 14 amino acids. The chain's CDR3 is CASSRNPQGYEQYF. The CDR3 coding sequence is TGTGCCAGCAGCCGAAATCCGCAGGGATACGAGCAGTACTTC.

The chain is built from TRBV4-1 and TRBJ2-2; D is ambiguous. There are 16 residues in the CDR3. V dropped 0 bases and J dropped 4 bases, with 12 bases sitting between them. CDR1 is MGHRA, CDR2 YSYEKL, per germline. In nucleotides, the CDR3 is TGCGCCAGCAGCCAAGATTCCGACTTTTCCACCGGGGAGCTGTTTTTT. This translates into CASSQDSDFSTGELFF.

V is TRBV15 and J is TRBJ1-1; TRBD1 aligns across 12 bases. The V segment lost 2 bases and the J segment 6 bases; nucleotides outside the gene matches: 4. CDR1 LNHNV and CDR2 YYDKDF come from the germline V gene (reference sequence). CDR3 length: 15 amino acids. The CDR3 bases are TGTGCCACCAGCAGACCGGGACAGGGGGCCGCTGAAGCTTTCTTT. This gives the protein CATSRPGQGAAEAFF.

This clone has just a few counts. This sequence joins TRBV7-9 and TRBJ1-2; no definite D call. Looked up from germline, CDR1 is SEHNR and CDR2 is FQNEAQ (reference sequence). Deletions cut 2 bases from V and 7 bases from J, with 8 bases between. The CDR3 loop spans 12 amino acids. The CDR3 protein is CASSLYRSGYTF. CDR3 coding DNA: TGTGCCAGCAGCTTATATCGTAGTGGCTACACCTTC.

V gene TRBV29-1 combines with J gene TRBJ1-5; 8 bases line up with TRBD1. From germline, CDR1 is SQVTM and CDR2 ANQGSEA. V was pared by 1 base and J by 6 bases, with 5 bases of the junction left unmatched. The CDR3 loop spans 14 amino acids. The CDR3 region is CSVEGGTGGQPQHF. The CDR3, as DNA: TGCAGCGTTGAAGGGGGGACAGGAGGTCAGCCCCAGCATTTT.

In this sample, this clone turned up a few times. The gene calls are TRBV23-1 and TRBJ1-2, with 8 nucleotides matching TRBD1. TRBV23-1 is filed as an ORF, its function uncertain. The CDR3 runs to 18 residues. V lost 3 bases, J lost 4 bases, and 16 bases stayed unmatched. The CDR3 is CASSQTDRAQPGGYGYTF. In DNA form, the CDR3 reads TGCGCCAGCAGTCAGACGGACAGGGCCCAACCCGGTGGCTATGGCTACACCTTC.

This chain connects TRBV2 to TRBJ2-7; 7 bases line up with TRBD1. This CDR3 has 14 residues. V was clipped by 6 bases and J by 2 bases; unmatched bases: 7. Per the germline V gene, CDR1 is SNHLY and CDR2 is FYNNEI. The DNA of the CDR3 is TGTGCCAGCAGCACTAACAGGGGTCCCTACGAGCAGTACTTC. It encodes CASSTNRGPYEQYF.

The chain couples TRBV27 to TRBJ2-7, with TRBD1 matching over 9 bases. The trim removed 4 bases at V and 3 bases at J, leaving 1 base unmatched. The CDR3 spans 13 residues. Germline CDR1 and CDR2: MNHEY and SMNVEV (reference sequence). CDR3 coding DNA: TGTGCCAGCAGTTGGGGACAGGGCTACGAGCAGTACTTC. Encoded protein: CASSWGQGYEQYF.

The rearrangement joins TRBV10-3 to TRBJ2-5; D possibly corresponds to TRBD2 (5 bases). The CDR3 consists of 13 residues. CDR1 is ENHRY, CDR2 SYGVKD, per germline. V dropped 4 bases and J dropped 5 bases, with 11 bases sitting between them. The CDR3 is CAISGGSHETQYF. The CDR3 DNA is TGTGCCATCAGTGGCGGGTCCCACGAGACCCAGTACTTC.

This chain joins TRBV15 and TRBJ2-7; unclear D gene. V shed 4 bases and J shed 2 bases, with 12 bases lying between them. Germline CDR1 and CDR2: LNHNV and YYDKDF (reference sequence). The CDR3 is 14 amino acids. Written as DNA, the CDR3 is TGTGCCACCAGCACCGACTTCAAGACCTACGAGCAGTACTTC. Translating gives CATSTDFKTYEQYF. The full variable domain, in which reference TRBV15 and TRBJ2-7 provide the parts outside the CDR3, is DAMVIQNPRYQVTQFGKPVTLSCSQTLNHNVMYWYQQKSSQAPKLLFHYYDKDFNNEADTPDNFQSRRPNTSFCFLDIRSPGLGDTAMYLCATSTDFKTYEQYFGPGTRLTVT.

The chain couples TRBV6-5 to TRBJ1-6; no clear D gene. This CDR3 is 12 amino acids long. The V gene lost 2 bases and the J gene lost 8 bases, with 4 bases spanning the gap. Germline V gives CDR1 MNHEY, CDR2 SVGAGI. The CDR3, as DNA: TGTGCCAGCAGTTACACGGATTCACCCCTCCACTTT. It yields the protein CASSYTDSPLHF.

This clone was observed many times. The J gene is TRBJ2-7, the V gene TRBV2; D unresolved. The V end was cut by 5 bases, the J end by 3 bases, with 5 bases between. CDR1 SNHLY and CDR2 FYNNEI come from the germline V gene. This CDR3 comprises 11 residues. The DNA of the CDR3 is TGTGCCAGCAGTAGCCGCTACGAGCAGTACTTC. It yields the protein CASSSRYEQYF.

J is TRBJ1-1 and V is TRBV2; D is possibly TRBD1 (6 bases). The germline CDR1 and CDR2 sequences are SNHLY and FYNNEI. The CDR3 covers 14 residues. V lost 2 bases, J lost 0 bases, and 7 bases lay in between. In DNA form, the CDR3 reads TGTGCCAGCAGTGAAAGGACAGTGAACACTGAAGCTTTCTTT. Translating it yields CASSERTVNTEAFF.